This entry is about one T cell receptor beta chain. This specimen comes from a study of blood T cell repertoires in COVID-19. The V gene's germline CDR1 is LNHNV and CDR2 YYDKDF (reference sequence). The V segment lost 5 bases and the J segment 4 bases; nucleotides outside the gene matches: 6. The CDR3 has 16 residues. Per the original data handling: Estimates of nucleated cell counts were drawn from the amplification of reference gene primers. Repertoires were generated with immunoSEQ multiplex PCR, while TCRdb's copy carries only in-frame clones and drops some. V and J calls and clone size are given by that table; D and trimming were obtained from the DNA. The sample lists roughly 12,000 clones; about nine tenths were seen once.

The V and J genes are TRBV15 and TRBJ2-3; 13 positions agree with TRBD2. This TCR was sampled from a woman between 65 and 79 years old with active COVID-19. The sequenced material came from peripheral blood. The CDR3 DNA follows: TGTGCCACCAGCGGCAGACTAGCGGGAGGTTCAGATACGCAGTATTTT. Protein product: CATSGRLAGGSDTQYF.